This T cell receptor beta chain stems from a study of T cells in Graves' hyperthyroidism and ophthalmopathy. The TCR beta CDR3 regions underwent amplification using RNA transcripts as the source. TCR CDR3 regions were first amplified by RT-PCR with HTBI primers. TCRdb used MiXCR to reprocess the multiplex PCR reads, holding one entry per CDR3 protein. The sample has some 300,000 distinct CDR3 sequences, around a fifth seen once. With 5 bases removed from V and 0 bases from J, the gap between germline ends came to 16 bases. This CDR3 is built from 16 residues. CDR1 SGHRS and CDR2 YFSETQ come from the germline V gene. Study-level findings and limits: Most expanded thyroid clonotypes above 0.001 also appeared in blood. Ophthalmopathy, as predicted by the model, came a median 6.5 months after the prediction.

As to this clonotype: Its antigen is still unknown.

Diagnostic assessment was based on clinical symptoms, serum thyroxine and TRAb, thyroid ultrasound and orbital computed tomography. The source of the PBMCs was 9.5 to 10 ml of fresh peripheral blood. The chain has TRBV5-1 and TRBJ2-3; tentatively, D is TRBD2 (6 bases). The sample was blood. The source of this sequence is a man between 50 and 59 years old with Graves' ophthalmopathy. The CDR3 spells CASSLVPGTSTDTQYF. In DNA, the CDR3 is TGCGCCAGCAGTCTGGTGCCTGGGACTAGCACAGATACGCAGTATTTT.